The present T cell receptor (beta chain) was sequenced within a study of cytomegalovirus exposure and HLA in healthy donors. Profiled with immunoSEQ multiplex PCR; TCRdb holds only in-frame clones, not every one. The sample includes 150,000 to 160,000 clones, around 88% of them seen just once. General study points: The study flagged fewer than 200 TCR beta chains as cytomegalovirus-associated. A few CMV-associated chains were confirmed in vitro to be specific for CMV antigens.

There are 14 residues in the CDR3. Germline CDR1 reads SEHNR; CDR2 reads FQNEAQ (reference sequence). As regards this clone: Its matching antigen is unknown. A read error may account for a junction end that differs from germline.

J is TRBJ1-1 and V is TRBV7-9, with 7 bases identical to TRBD1. The material sequenced was PBMCs. The receptor comes from a man younger than 30 in good health and CMV-seropositive. The chain's CDR3 is CASTLNRGNTEAFF. The CDR3 DNA sequence: TGTGCCAGCACCTTAAACAGGGGGAACACTGAAGCTTTCTTT.